These 29 T cell receptor beta chains share one sample of origin, sequenced in a study of beta chain features in type 1 diabetes. Study results and caveats: TCRB CDR3 length was moderately but significantly reduced in all four CD4+ subsets of Type 1 diabetes patients.

Their specific antigens are unknown. What was sequenced were expressed TCRB transcripts, since all of the isolated RNA had been reverse transcribed. Here immunoSEQ multiplex PCR was the method, and the copy in TCRdb shows in-frame clones only, minus some. The profile shows about 650,000 clones, 9.5% to 15% of them singletons. What was sequenced was naive CD4+ T cells from blood. The receptors shown here come from a man aged 25-45 years with type 1 diabetes.

This clone has more than one count but fewer than ten. V is TRBV19 and J is TRBJ1-2; D possibly corresponds to TRBD1 (6 bases). CDR3 length: 12 amino acids. V lost 10 bases to trimming and J lost 4 bases, with 13 bases between them. Germline loops: CDR1 LNHDA, CDR2 SQIVND (reference sequence). CDR3 bases: TGTGCCACCGGAGGGGGACTCTATGGCTACACCTTC. It specifies CATGGGLYGYTF.

The gene calls are TRBV6-5 and TRBJ2-5; D possibly corresponds to TRBD2 (7 bases). Trimming left V 6 bases short and J 5 bases short, with 13 bases between. Germline CDR1 MNHEY, CDR2 SVGAGI. This CDR3 spans 13 amino acids. Here the CDR3 reads CASSRGATETQYF. CDR3 nucleotides: TGTGCCAGCAGCCGGGGGGCAACGGAGACCCAGTACTTC.

This clone has only a few counts. DNA of the CDR3: TGTGCCACCCCCGAGGGGGCTGGCGGCTACACCTTC. Amino acids: CATPEGAGGYTF. The V and J genes are TRBV7-9 and TRBJ1-2; TRBD1 aligns across 7 bases. CDR1 is SEHNR and CDR2 is FQNEAQ in the germline V gene (reference sequence). The ends lost 10 bases at V and 8 bases at J; junction bases unmatched: 10. The length of the CDR3 is 12 residues.

This clone was seen more than once but under ten times. The rearrangement uses TRBV2 and TRBJ2-7; D gene uncertain. V gave up 8 bases and J gave up 0 bases, with 14 bases separating them. The germline V gene encodes CDR1 SNHLY and CDR2 FYNNEI. This CDR3 is 14 amino acids long. CDR3 sequence (DNA): TGTGCCAGCGAAGAACGGACGAGCTCCTACGAGCAGTACTTC. Translated, it gives CASEERTSSYEQYF.

CDR3 sequence: CASSPEEVSTEAFF. The CDR3 DNA sequence: TGTGCCAGCTCACCAGAGGAGGTGAGCACTGAAGCTTTCTTT. J is TRBJ1-1 and V is TRBV18; D not resolved. Between the trimmed V and J ends, which lost 2 bases and 4 bases, there was a span of 11 bases. This CDR3 spans 14 amino acids. Germline lookup yields CDR1 KGHSH and CDR2 LQKENI.

This clone was seen a handful of times. The chain uses TRBV29-1 and TRBJ1-5, with TRBD1 matching over 8 bases. Germline CDR1 is SQVTM and CDR2 is ANQGSEA. The CDR3 contains 13 residues. J was trimmed by 8 bases and V by 6 bases; bases with no gene match: 9. For the CDR3, the DNA is TGCAGCGTAGTTGACAGGGGAGGTGAGCCCCAGCATTTT. Its translation: CSVVDRGGEPQHF.

This clone was found a few times. The chain links TRBV9 to TRBJ2-1; D not resolved. Deletions cut 0 bases from V and 0 bases from J, with 7 bases between. Germline lookup yields CDR1 SGDLS and CDR2 YYNGEE. This CDR3 is 15 amino acids long. The CDR3 bases are TGTGCCAGCAGCGTAGAGACTTCCTCCTACAATGAGCAGTTCTTC. It yields the protein CASSVETSSYNEQFF.

In its sample, this clone was seen a few times. The gene calls are TRBV29-1 and TRBJ1-3; maybe TRBD1 (5 bases). The V gene lost 4 bases and the J gene lost 3 bases, with 13 bases spanning the gap. Germline V gene sequence: CDR1 SQVTM, CDR2 ANQGSEA. The CDR3 has 14 residues. CDR3 residues: CSVVPTALGNTIYF. The DNA of the CDR3 is TGCAGCGTTGTCCCGACAGCGCTTGGAAACACCATATATTTT.

This clone has just a few counts. CDR3 region: CAISELNNQPQHF. CDR3 bases: TGTGCCATCAGTGAGTTGAACAATCAGCCCCAGCATTTT. The chain joins TRBV10-3 to TRBJ1-5; D is unclear. The germline V gene encodes CDR1 ENHRY and CDR2 SYGVKD. Between the trimmed V and J ends, which lost 1 base and 3 bases, there was a span of 4 bases. This CDR3 contains 13 residues.

The chain uses TRBV2 and TRBJ2-5; D may be TRBD1 (5 bases). Germline loops: CDR1 SNHLY, CDR2 FYNNEI. V lost 4 bases, J lost 1 base, and 7 bases lay in between. This CDR3 comprises 13 residues. This chain's CDR3 is CASSGTIQETQYF. In DNA form, the CDR3 reads TGTGCCAGCAGTGGGACAATCCAAGAGACCCAGTACTTC.

The chain recombines TRBV29-1 with TRBJ2-5, with D perhaps TRBD2 (6 bases). The CDR3 extends over 13 amino acids. V lost 2 bases and J 1 base, leaving 8 bases between the germline ends. Germline V CDR1 and CDR2: SQVTM, ANQGSEA. DNA of the CDR3: TGCAGCGTTGAATCAGCGGGCCAAGAGACCCAGTACTTC. This sequence encodes CSVESAGQETQYF.

The chain is built from TRBV28 and TRBJ1-2; 7 nucleotides align to TRBD1. This CDR3 spans 11 amino acids. Germline trimming cut 10 bases from V and 10 bases from J; bases unmatched to any gene: 9. Looked up from germline, CDR1 is MDHEN and CDR2 is SYDVKM. CDR3: CATHGQDLYTF. CDR3 nucleotide sequence: TGTGCCACTCACGGACAGGACCTCTACACCTTC.

V gene TRBV29-1 combines with J gene TRBJ1-2, with 10 positions matching TRBD1. With V trimmed by 0 bases and J by 5 bases, 9 bases remained unmatched. Germline CDR1 reads SQVTM; CDR2 reads ANQGSEA. The CDR3 totals 16 residues. The CDR3 DNA reads TGCAGCGTTGAAGATCGTGGGACAGGGGATGGGTATGGCTACACCTTC. It codes for CSVEDRGTGDGYGYTF.

The V gene is TRBV7-9, the J gene TRBJ2-5; D is perhaps TRBD1 or TRBD2 (5 bases each). The V gene lost 0 bases and the J gene lost 13 bases, with 12 bases spanning the gap. The CDR3 is 12 amino acids. CDR1 is SEHNR, CDR2 FQNEAQ, per germline (reference sequence). In DNA, the CDR3 is TGTGCCAGCAGCTTAGCGGGGACCTCTGGGTACTTC. Encoded protein: CASSLAGTSGYF.

This clone showed up just a few times. The chain uses TRBV7-6 and TRBJ2-6; the D is unclear. This CDR3 comprises 16 residues. Trimming shortened V by 3 bases and J by 0 bases, and 9 bases separated the two germline ends. Germline CDR1 and CDR2: SGHVS and FNYEAQ. The CDR3 DNA is TGTGCCAGCAGCTTGGACGGAGCCTCTGGGGCCAACGTCCTGACTTTC. Translating it yields CASSLDGASGANVLTF.

This clone was seen a few times. The CDR3 loop is CASSFDKNTEAFF. The CDR3 bases are TGCGCCAGCAGCTTCGATAAGAACACTGAAGCTTTCTTT. This chain links TRBV5-1 with TRBJ1-1, with unresolved D. Germline CDR1 is SGHRS and CDR2 is YFSETQ. This CDR3 comprises 13 residues. V lost 2 bases to trimming and J lost 1 base, with 6 bases between them.

About this clone: This sample also contains other DNA sequences that code for the same CDR3. The chain combines TRBV7-2 with TRBJ2-7; D unresolved. Germline V gene data show CDR1 as SGHTA and CDR2 as FQGNSA. This CDR3 region has 13 residues. The V end was cut by 5 bases, the J end by 2 bases, with 10 bases between. CDR3 coding DNA: TGTGCCAGCAGCCCGCCACCGCCCTACGAGCAGTACTTC. Encoded protein: CASSPPPPYEQYF.

This sequence joins TRBV2 and TRBJ1-5; D gene unclear. Germline CDR1 is SNHLY and CDR2 is FYNNEI. The CDR3 extends over 13 amino acids. Trimming left V 3 bases short and J 4 bases short, with 7 bases between. CDR3 residues: CASSDLGNQPQHF. The CDR3 DNA reads TGTGCCAGCAGTGATTTGGGGAATCAGCCCCAGCATTTT.

This clone appeared a few times. The rearrangement uses TRBV11-1 and TRBJ1-1; D is uncertain. V was shortened by 5 bases and J by 10 bases, with 14 bases between the two germline ends. From germline, CDR1 is SGHAT and CDR2 FQDESV (reference sequence). The CDR3 consists of 12 residues. CDR3 residues: CASSPWEGGAFF. CDR3 in DNA: TGTGCCAGCAGCCCTTGGGAGGGTGGAGCTTTCTTT.

The chain joins TRBV7-9 to TRBJ2-7; D may match TRBD1 or TRBD2 (6 bases each). The CDR3 is made up of 13 amino acids. Germline lookup yields CDR1 SEHNR and CDR2 FQNEAQ (reference sequence). Trimming removed 5 bases from V and 5 bases from J, with 13 bases in between. The CDR3 loop is CASSPPGAHEQYF. DNA for the CDR3: TGTGCCAGCAGCCCTCCGGGGGCCCACGAGCAGTACTTC.

This chain uses TRBV5-1 with TRBJ2-3; TRBD2 matches 10 bases. This CDR3 has 14 amino acids. Trimming removed 1 base from V and 4 bases from J; junction bases left unmatched: 0. Germline V gives CDR1 SGHRS, CDR2 YFSETQ. The chain's CDR3 is CASSLTSGADTQYF. Written as DNA, the CDR3 is TGCGCCAGCAGCTTGACTAGCGGGGCAGATACGCAGTATTTT.

This chain joins TRBV18 and TRBJ2-3; 14 bases match TRBD2. The CDR3 is 17 amino acids. Germline V CDR1 and CDR2: KGHSH, LQKENI. J lost 6 bases, V lost 0 bases, and 5 bases had no gene match. CDR3 in DNA: TGTGCCAGCTCACCACCGACTAGCGGGGGGGTCTCTGATACGCAGTATTTT. Translation gives CASSPPTSGGVSDTQYF.

This chain uses TRBV27 with TRBJ2-3, with D unclear. The V gene lost 6 bases and the J gene lost 0 bases, with 16 bases spanning the gap. In germline, CDR1 is MNHEY, CDR2 SMNVEV (reference sequence). The CDR3 loop spans 16 amino acids. CDR3 nucleotide sequence: TGTGCCAGCAGAAATTACCAGGTTACAAGCACAGATACGCAGTATTTT. This gives the protein CASRNYQVTSTDTQYF.

This rearrangement joins TRBV29-1 to TRBJ2-2; 10 nucleotides align to TRBD2. In germline, CDR1 is SQVTM, CDR2 ANQGSEA. The ends lost 6 bases at V and 4 bases at J; junction bases unmatched: 5. The CDR3 has 14 amino acids. The CDR3 sequence is CSVQGLAITGELFF. CDR3 DNA sequence: TGCAGCGTCCAGGGACTAGCGATCACCGGGGAGCTGTTTTTT.

This chain joins TRBV7-2 and TRBJ1-6; the D is unclear. With 0 bases removed from V and 10 bases from J, the gap between germline ends came to 13 bases. Looked up from germline, CDR1 is SGHTA and CDR2 is FQGNSA. The CDR3 length is 15 residues. The CDR3 DNA sequence: TGTGCCAGCAGCTTAGCCGGCAGGAGGGCCTCACCCCTCCACTTT. Translated: CASSLAGRRASPLHF.

This clone showed up just a few times. The chain combines TRBV9 with TRBJ2-7, with TRBD1 matching 10 bases. CDR3 length equals 15 residues. V lost 7 bases and J lost 4; bases outside the gene matches: 11. The germline CDR1 and CDR2 sequences are SGDLS and YYNGEE. The chain's CDR3 is CASSGTGVGRYEQYF. In DNA form, the CDR3 reads TGTGCCAGCTCCGGGACAGGGGTAGGGAGGTACGAGCAGTACTTC. Using reference TRBV9 and TRBJ2-7 for the parts outside the CDR3, the full variable domain is DSGVTQTPKHLITATGQRVTLRCSPRSGDLSVYWYQQSLDQGLQFLIQYYNGEERAKGNILERFSAQQFPDLHSELNLSSLELGDSALYFCASSGTGVGRYEQYFGPGTRLTVT.

A word on this clone: A much larger clone lies one base from this, so it may be a read error. This sample includes further DNA sequences coding for the same CDR3. The V and J genes are TRBV2 and TRBJ2-7; no reliable D call. The CDR3 is 11 residues long. Per the germline V gene, CDR1 is SNHLY and CDR2 is FYNNEI. Trimming took off 6 bases at V and 0 bases at J, with 3 bases between the two ends. The CDR3 nucleotides read TGTGCCAGCAGCCCCTCCTACGAGCAGTACTTC. It codes for CASSPSYEQYF.

This clone occurred a few times. The J gene is TRBJ2-3, the V gene TRBV12-5; D is possibly TRBD2 (5 bases). This CDR3 is 14 amino acids long. Germline V lookup: CDR1 LGHNT, CDR2 FRNRAP. V lost 1 base, J lost 0 bases, and 5 bases lay in between. The CDR3 coding sequence is TGTGCTAGTGGTTTGGGACTAAGCACAGATACGCAGTATTTT. This gives the protein CASGLGLSTDTQYF.

This clone was recorded a few times. The V and J genes are TRBV29-1 and TRBJ2-1; 7 positions agree with TRBD2. The CDR3 runs to 12 residues. After removal of 4 bases from V and 6 bases from J, the junction contained 3 bases not matched to a gene. CDR1 and CDR2 (germline): SQVTM, ANQGSEA. The CDR3 DNA is TGCAGCGTTGGGTGGGGGGGCAATGAGCAGTTCTTC. Translating gives CSVGWGGNEQFF.